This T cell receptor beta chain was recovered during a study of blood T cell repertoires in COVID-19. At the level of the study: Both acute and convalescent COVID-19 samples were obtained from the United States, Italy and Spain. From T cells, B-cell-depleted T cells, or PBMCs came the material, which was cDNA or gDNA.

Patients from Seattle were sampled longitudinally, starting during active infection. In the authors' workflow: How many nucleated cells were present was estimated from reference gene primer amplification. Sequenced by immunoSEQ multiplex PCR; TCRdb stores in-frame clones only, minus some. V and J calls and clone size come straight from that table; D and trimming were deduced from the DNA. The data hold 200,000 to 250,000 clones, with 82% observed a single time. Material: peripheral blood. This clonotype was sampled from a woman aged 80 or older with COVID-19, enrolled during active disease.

The CDR3: CASSPRQGPNYGYTF. For the CDR3, the DNA is TGTGCCAGCAGCCCCAGACAGGGACCTAACTATGGCTACACCTTC. The gene calls are TRBV7-9 and TRBJ1-2; 7 bases are shared with TRBD1. The CDR3 is made up of 15 amino acids. Germline trimming cut 5 bases from V and 0 bases from J; bases unmatched to any gene: 6. CDR1 SEHNR and CDR2 FQNEAQ come from the germline V gene (reference sequence).